Below are 30 T cell receptor beta chains sequenced from a single sample in a study of OX40 agonist ivuxolimab in advanced cancers. The data were produced by immunoSEQ multiplex PCR, yet TCRdb's version contains in-frame clones alone and is incomplete. This sample has approximately 110,000 clones, with 85% to 95% found just once. The sample in question was CD4+ or CD8+ T cells sorted from blood, obtained in a trial of the OX40 agonist ivuxolimab. All receptors derive from an adult with an advanced solid tumor such as melanoma, head and neck, liver or kidney cancer.

The chain has TRBV5-1 and TRBJ2-7; 10 bases match TRBD1. After removal of 6 bases from V and 6 bases from J, the junction contained 3 bases not matched to a gene. The CDR3 length is 12 residues. Germline CDR1 reads SGHRS; CDR2 reads YFSETQ. The CDR3 region has the DNA TGCGCCAGCACGACAGGGGGCGCCGAGCAGTACTTC. It encodes CASTTGGAEQYF.

The J gene is TRBJ2-3, the V gene TRBV5-6; 7 bases map to TRBD1. Trimming took 5 bases from V and 2 from J; bases not matched to a gene: 11. Looked up from germline, CDR1 is SGHDT and CDR2 is YYEEEE. The CDR3 sequence is 16 residues long. DNA of the CDR3: TGTGCCAGCAGGCACCGACCAGGGGGATACACAGATACGCAGTATTTT. Its protein product is CASRHRPGGYTDTQYF.

The chain carries TRBV10-3 and TRBJ1-1; D gene uncertain. Trimming took off 7 bases at V and 3 bases at J, with 12 bases between the two ends. The CDR3 sequence is 13 residues long. Germline assignment: CDR1 ENHRY and CDR2 SYGVKD. This CDR3 is CAITRTQDTEAFF. CDR3 sequence (DNA): TGTGCCATCACCCGGACTCAAGACACTGAAGCTTTCTTT.

This sequence joins TRBV6-6 and TRBJ2-7; 9 nucleotides align to TRBD1. The V gene's germline CDR1 is MNHNY and CDR2 SVGAGI (reference sequence). After removal of 0 bases from V and 4 bases from J, the junction contained 4 bases not matched to a gene. The CDR3 is 15 residues long. CDR3 DNA sequence: TGTGCCAGCAGTTACTCGGGGACAGGGAGATACGAGCAGTACTTC. This encodes CASSYSGTGRYEQYF.

The gene calls are TRBV4-3 and TRBJ2-1, with TRBD2 matching 13 bases. The CDR3 spans 18 residues. The junction had 8 bases not matched to a gene; V was cut back by 6 bases and J by 0 bases. Germline V CDR1 and CDR2: LGHNA, YSLEER. CDR3 in DNA: TGCGCCAGCAGAATGGGACTAGCGGGAAGCGACTCCTACAATGAGCAGTTCTTC. Translated, it gives CASRMGLAGSDSYNEQFF.

The V gene is TRBV6-1, the J gene TRBJ2-3; D not resolved. Trimming removed 6 bases at V and 0 bases at J, with 13 bases between. The CDR3 totals 15 residues. From germline, CDR1 is MNHNS and CDR2 SASEGT. In DNA, the CDR3 is TGTGCCAGCAGGGACCCCAAGAGGAGCACAGATACGCAGTATTTT. Amino acids: CASRDPKRSTDTQYF.

The chain links TRBV7-9 to TRBJ1-1, with a tentative D call TRBD1 (5 bases). The CDR3 consists of 14 residues. CDR1 and CDR2 from the germline V gene are SEHNR and FQNEAQ (reference sequence). Trimming cost V 1 base and J 8 bases, with 14 bases left between them. CDR3 sequence reads: CASSLVGDSREAFF. In nucleotides, the CDR3 is TGTGCCAGCAGCTTAGTGGGAGACAGCCGGGAAGCTTTCTTT.

V is TRBV10-1 and J is TRBJ2-7; D assignment may be TRBD1 or TRBD2 (6 bases each). Germline lookup yields CDR1 WNHNN and CDR2 SYGVQD (reference sequence). The CDR3 length is 14 residues. V was cut by 4 bases and J by 0 bases, with 10 bases left in between. The CDR3 loop is CASSGGACSYEQYF. In nucleotides, the CDR3 is TGCGCCAGCAGTGGGGGGGCCTGCTCCTACGAGCAGTACTTC.

The chain carries TRBV14 and TRBJ2-5; the D gene is possibly TRBD1 (6 bases). V dropped 0 bases and J dropped 5 bases, with 22 bases sitting between them. Germline CDR1 SGHDN, CDR2 FVKESK. The CDR3 totals 18 residues. CDR3: CASSQEGDIAPFLETQYF. CDR3 DNA sequence: TGTGCCAGCAGCCAAGAGGGGGACATAGCTCCTTTTCTCGAGACCCAGTACTTC.

This rearrangement joins TRBV6-5 to TRBJ1-1, with 7 bases lining up with TRBD1. V was pared by 2 bases and J by 8 bases, with 5 bases of the junction left unmatched. CDR3 length: 13 residues. CDR1 is MNHEY and CDR2 is SVGAGI in the germline V gene. CDR3 in amino acids: CASSYRGQREAFF. The CDR3 region has the DNA TGTGCCAGCAGTTACAGGGGGCAGAGAGAAGCTTTCTTT.

This CDR3 is CATSRPGQGGSGANVLTF. The CDR3 DNA reads as TGTGCCACCAGCAGACCGGGACAGGGGGGATCTGGGGCCAACGTCCTGACTTTC. The chain carries TRBV15 and TRBJ2-6; TRBD1 agrees at 11 bases. V gave up 2 bases and J gave up 1 base; unmatched junction bases: 4. The CDR3 spans 18 residues. The germline V gene has CDR1 LNHNV and CDR2 YYDKDF (reference sequence).

The V and J genes are TRBV18 and TRBJ1-5; D is unclear. Trimming took 4 bases from V and 0 from J, leaving 7 bases between them. The germline V gene has CDR1 KGHSH and CDR2 LQKENI. This CDR3 spans 14 amino acids. The CDR3 region is CASSRTNSNQPQHF. The CDR3 region has the DNA TGTGCCAGCTCACGGACGAATAGCAATCAGCCCCAGCATTTT.

The CDR3 protein is CASSVPPPGRSSGANVLTF. The DNA for the CDR3 is TGCGCCAGCAGTGTCCCGCCACCGGGCCGGAGCTCTGGGGCCAACGTCCTGACTTTC. This chain uses TRBV10-1 with TRBJ2-6; D unclear. V lost 4 bases, J lost 0 bases, and 19 bases lay in between. CDR1 WNHNN and CDR2 SYGVQD come from the germline V gene (reference sequence). The CDR3 contains 19 residues.

This clone was recorded only once. The V gene is TRBV7-9, the J gene TRBJ1-1; tentative D call: TRBD1 (6 bases). This CDR3 has 14 amino acids. V lost 4 bases and J 0 bases, leaving 9 bases between the germline ends. Germline V lookup: CDR1 SEHNR, CDR2 FQNEAQ (reference sequence). CDR3 nucleotide sequence: TGTGCCAGCAGCTCAGCAGGGGTGAACACTGAAGCTTTCTTT. It translates to CASSSAGVNTEAFF.

Note on this clone: The sample holds other DNA sequences that translate to the same CDR3. The genes are TRBV9 and TRBJ1-2; the match to TRBD1 covers 9 bases. Germline loops: CDR1 SGDLS, CDR2 YYNGEE. The CDR3 runs 15 residues. Trimming at V came to 2 bases and at J to 2 bases, leaving 4 bases not matched to a gene. CDR3 nucleotides: TGTGCCAGCAGCGTCTCCGGGACAGGGAACTATGGCTACACCTTC. It translates to CASSVSGTGNYGYTF. Full variable domain (rest looked up from reference TRBV9 and TRBJ1-2): DSGVTQTPKHLITATGQRVTLRCSPRSGDLSVYWYQQSLDQGLQFLIQYYNGEERAKGNILERFSAQQFPDLHSELNLSSLELGDSALYFCASSVSGTGNYGYTFGSGTRLTVV.

Details on this clone: This CDR3 is also generated by other DNA sequences in the sample. The rearrangement uses TRBV18 and TRBJ1-1; D is perhaps TRBD1 (6 bases). The CDR3 extends over 14 amino acids. Trimming shortened V by 3 bases and J by 1 base, and 9 bases separated the two germline ends. Germline CDR1 and CDR2: KGHSH and LQKENI. Written as DNA, the CDR3 is TGTGCCAGCTCACCGGCAGGGGAGAACACTGAAGCTTTCTTT. Protein product: CASSPAGENTEAFF. Drawing the rest from reference TRBV18 and TRBJ1-1, the complete variable domain is NAGVMQNPRHLVRRRGQEARLRCSPMKGHSHVYWYRQLPEEGLKFMVYLQKENIIDESGMPKERFSAEFPKEGPSILRIQQVVRGDSAAYFCASSPAGENTEAFFGQGTRLTVV.

Note on this clone: Different DNA sequences within this sample yield the same CDR3. This rearrangement joins TRBV15 to TRBJ2-5, with unresolved D. The V gene lost 0 bases and the J gene lost 4 bases, with 0 bases spanning the gap. The CDR3 consists of 11 residues. CDR1 LNHNV and CDR2 YYDKDF come from the germline V gene (reference sequence). The CDR3 reads CATSREETQYF. In nucleotides, the CDR3 is TGTGCCACCAGCAGAGAAGAGACCCAGTACTTC. Looking up the rest from reference TRBV15 and TRBJ2-5 gives the full variable domain: DAMVIQNPRYQVTQFGKPVTLSCSQTLNHNVMYWYQQKSSQAPKLLFHYYDKDFNNEADTPDNFQSRRPNTSFCFLDIRSPGLGDTAMYLCATSREETQYFGPGTRLLVL.

This chain uses TRBV6-6 with TRBJ2-7; TRBD2 aligns across 8 bases. Per the germline V gene, CDR1 is MNHNY and CDR2 is SVGAGI (reference sequence). The length of the CDR3 is 13 residues. Trimming cost V 6 bases and J 2 bases; bases outside gene matches: 3. Here the CDR3 DNA reads TGTGCCAGCAGCTTGGGACTAGCCTACGAGCAGTACTTC. Amino acid sequence: CASSLGLAYEQYF.

The gene calls are TRBV7-3 and TRBJ1-3, with unresolved D. V lost 7 bases to trimming and J lost 0 bases, with 10 bases between them. Germline V gene lookup returns CDR1 SGHTA and CDR2 FQGTGA. This CDR3 is built from 14 residues. CDR3 DNA: TGTGCCAGCAAAGGACCCTCCTCTGGAAACACCATATATTTT. This translates into CASKGPSSGNTIYF. The whole variable domain, remainder taken from reference TRBV7-3 and TRBJ1-3, is GAGVSQTPSNKVTEKGKYVELRCDPISGHTALYWYRQSLGQGPEFLIYFQGTGAADDSGLPNDRFFAVRPEGSVSTLKIQRTERGDSAVYLCASKGPSSGNTIYFGEGSWLTVV.

This chain joins TRBV5-6 and TRBJ1-4; D gene ambiguous. CDR1 and CDR2 (germline): SGHDT, YYEEEE. The CDR3 consists of 14 residues. V was shortened by 0 bases and J by 4 bases, with 7 bases between the two germline ends. CDR3 amino acids: CASSLDGYNEKLFF. The CDR3 DNA sequence: TGTGCCAGCAGCTTGGATGGCTATAATGAAAAACTGTTTTTT.

The genes are TRBV28 and TRBJ2-5, with D possibly TRBD1 on 5 matching bases. The CDR3 is made up of 14 amino acids. The germline V gene has CDR1 MDHEN and CDR2 SYDVKM. The V and J ends lost 4 bases and 5 bases respectively, with 14 bases between them. The CDR3, as DNA: TGTGCCAGCAGTTCCCCCTGGGGCATCGAGACCCAGTACTTC. This codes for CASSSPWGIETQYF.

The gene calls are TRBV10-2 and TRBJ1-1, with unresolved D. The germline V gene encodes CDR1 WSHSY and CDR2 SAAADI. The CDR3 spans 13 residues. V lost 0 bases and J 5 bases, leaving 7 bases between the germline ends. The CDR3 is CASSESRGTEAFF. The DNA for the CDR3 is TGCGCCAGCAGTGAGTCGCGTGGAACTGAAGCTTTCTTT.

This chain links TRBV5-1 with TRBJ2-1; 9 bases align to TRBD2. Trimming took 4 bases from V and 4 from J; bases not matched to a gene: 6. Per the germline V gene, CDR1 is SGHRS and CDR2 is YFSETQ. The CDR3 is 15 residues long. CDR3 protein: CASSPTSGLYNEQFF. The CDR3 nucleotides read TGCGCCAGCAGCCCGACTAGCGGACTTTACAATGAGCAGTTCTTC.

The chain recombines TRBV5-1 with TRBJ1-4; 7 nucleotides line up with TRBD1. Trimming cost V 4 bases and J 3 bases; bases outside gene matches: 12. Per germline, CDR1 SGHRS and CDR2 YFSETQ. There are 17 residues in the CDR3. The DNA of the CDR3 is TGCGCCAGCAGCGGAACAGGGGATGAGGGCTCTAATGAAAAACTGTTTTTT. The encoded protein is CASSGTGDEGSNEKLFF. Full variable domain (outside the CDR3, taken from reference TRBV5-1 and TRBJ1-4): KAGVTQTPRYLIKTRGQQVTLSCSPISGHRSVSWYQQTPGQGLQFLFEYFSETQRNKGNFPGRFSGRQFSNSRSEMNVSTLELGDSALYLCASSGTGDEGSNEKLFFGSGTQLSVL.

The chain links TRBV19 to TRBJ1-1; D gene unclear. The ends were cut back, 7 bases at V and 6 bases at J, with 12 bases in the middle. In germline, CDR1 is LNHDA, CDR2 SQIVND (reference sequence). The CDR3 runs 12 residues. In nucleotides, the CDR3 is TGTGCCAGTATTGGGGTCTTGGCTGAAGCTTTCTTT. This sequence encodes CASIGVLAEAFF.

The chain links TRBV9 to TRBJ1-2; D ambiguous. V lost 0 bases to trimming and J lost 8 bases, with 14 bases between them. The germline V gene has CDR1 SGDLS and CDR2 YYNGEE. The CDR3 runs 14 residues. The CDR3 protein is CASSVGGELFGYTF. DNA of the CDR3: TGTGCCAGCAGCGTAGGGGGTGAGCTATTCGGCTACACCTTC.

V usage is TRBV28 and J usage is TRBJ2-7, with D perhaps matching TRBD2 (5 bases). The V and J ends lost 5 bases and 5 bases respectively, with 13 bases between them. CDR1 is MDHEN, CDR2 SYDVKM, per germline. The CDR3 is made up of 13 amino acids. DNA of the CDR3: TGTGCCAGCAGTCTCCCGGGAACGCACGAGCAGTACTTC. Translated: CASSLPGTHEQYF.

The rearrangement joins TRBV18 to TRBJ2-7; 9 bases agree with TRBD1. This CDR3 spans 15 amino acids. The V gene end was trimmed by 3 bases and the J gene end by 2 bases; junction bases not matched to a gene: 5. CDR1 is KGHSH and CDR2 is LQKENI in the germline V gene. The CDR3 sequence: CASSPGTGMTYEQYF. The CDR3 DNA is TGTGCCAGCTCACCCGGGACAGGGATGACCTACGAGCAGTACTTC. The entire variable domain, with the rest obtained from reference TRBV18 and TRBJ2-7, is as follows: NAGVMQNPRHLVRRRGQEARLRCSPMKGHSHVYWYRQLPEEGLKFMVYLQKENIIDESGMPKERFSAEFPKEGPSILRIQQVVRGDSAAYFCASSPGTGMTYEQYFGPGTRLTVT.

The V and J genes are TRBV5-1 and TRBJ2-5; 8 nucleotides line up with TRBD1. The CDR3 is 14 residues long. The V gene's germline CDR1 is SGHRS and CDR2 YFSETQ. Trimming removed 9 bases from V and 2 bases from J; junction bases left unmatched: 9. The CDR3 reads CATWTGRGQETQYF. CDR3 coding DNA: TGCGCCACCTGGACAGGGCGAGGGCAAGAGACCCAGTACTTC.

The chain joins TRBV27 to TRBJ2-1, with D unclear. CDR1 and CDR2 from the germline V gene are MNHEY and SMNVEV (reference sequence). The CDR3 runs to 17 residues. Trimming stripped 5 bases from V and 2 bases from J, with 19 bases between. In nucleotides, the CDR3 is TGTGCCAGCAGTCCACCCCCCGGTTATCCCGCCTACAATGAGCAGTTCTTC. This gives the protein CASSPPPGYPAYNEQFF.